This TCR beta chain was sequenced in a study of shared clonotypes between healthy human individuals. This CDR3 is 15 amino acids long. The germline gives CDR1 KGHSH, CDR2 LQKENI. V was clipped by 3 bases and J by 9 bases; unmatched bases: 7. The protocol was immunoSEQ multiplex PCR, while the TCRdb copy is restricted to in-frame clones and leaves out a portion. This sample has about 2.3 million clones; approximately 93% occur once, and the top ten carry about 0.39%. This chain links TRBV18 with TRBJ2-1; 11 bases align to TRBD1. The source is a young man in good health. Some clones in this sample may be carry-over from other donors' samples. Material for sequencing was naive CD4+ T cells from PBMCs. This sample's subset: CD45RA+ positively selected. As DNA, the CDR3 is TGTGCCAGCTCACCGGGACAGGGGGGACCTTCTGAGCAGTTCTTC. Translation gives CASSPGQGGPSEQFF.